The 24 T cell receptor beta chains below all came from one sample that was sequenced in a study of cytomegalovirus exposure and HLA in healthy donors. Primers: 60 Vbeta forward and 13 Jbeta reverse. Some clones are missing from TCRdb's copy, which holds only in-frame ones; the method was immunoSEQ multiplex PCR. The sample has 100,000 or so clones, about 77% seen once; the top ten hold about 4.4%. The sequenced sample was PBMCs. The source of these receptors is a woman between 18 and 29 years old in good health and CMV-seropositive.

The V gene is TRBV18, the J gene TRBJ1-1, with 8 nucleotides matching TRBD1. After removal of 0 bases from V and 4 bases from J, the junction contained 4 bases not matched to a gene. Per the germline V gene, CDR1 is KGHSH and CDR2 is LQKENI. CDR3 length: 15 residues. The CDR3 nucleotides are TGTGCCAGCTCACCACCGGCAGGGGGCTCCACTGAAGCTTTCTTT. Protein: CASSPPAGGSTEAFF.

V is TRBV18 and J is TRBJ2-1; D may be TRBD2 (6 bases). V was shortened by 7 bases and J by 8 bases, with 24 bases between the two germline ends. This CDR3 spans 16 amino acids. Germline CDR1 reads KGHSH; CDR2 reads LQKENI. CDR3 region: CASLRTSGSGGDEQFF. The CDR3 nucleotides read TGTGCCAGCTTGCGGACATCGGGTAGCGGTGGGGATGAGCAGTTCTTC.

The rearrangement links TRBV27 to TRBJ2-7; 7 nucleotides match TRBD1. The CDR3 loop spans 13 amino acids. The V segment lost 5 bases and the J segment 3 bases; nucleotides outside the gene matches: 4. Germline V gene lookup returns CDR1 MNHEY and CDR2 SMNVEV (reference sequence). The CDR3 spells CASSKTGYYEQYF. The CDR3 DNA reads TGTGCCAGCAGTAAGACAGGGTACTACGAGCAGTACTTC.

The rearrangement uses TRBV9 and TRBJ2-7; TRBD2 matches 11 bases. Trimming at V came to 0 bases and at J to 4 bases, leaving 6 bases not matched to a gene. CDR3 length equals 16 residues. Germline assignment: CDR1 SGDLS and CDR2 YYNGEE. CDR3 nucleotide sequence: TGTGCCAGCAGCGTAGGCCCCACTAGCGGGAGTTACGAGCAGTACTTC. As protein: CASSVGPTSGSYEQYF.

The V call is TRBV4-3, the J call TRBJ2-7; 7 positions agree with TRBD1. The germline V gene has CDR1 LGHNA and CDR2 YSLEER. The CDR3 consists of 15 residues. V lost 3 bases and J lost 4; bases outside the gene matches: 9. CDR3 bases: TGCGCCAGCAGCCACCTAAAGGGGACAGTATACGAGCAGTACTTC. Translated, it gives CASSHLKGTVYEQYF.

The chain is built from TRBV5-5 and TRBJ2-7, with TRBD2 identical over 10 bases. In germline, CDR1 is SGHKS, CDR2 YYEKEE (reference sequence). The CDR3 extends over 16 amino acids. V gave up 7 bases and J gave up 3 bases; unmatched junction bases: 13. The CDR3 region has the DNA TGTGCCAGCGGCCGCGACTTGGGACTAGCGCACTACGAGCAGTACTTC. Protein product: CASGRDLGLAHYEQYF.

This clone was detected a few times. The chain employs TRBV9 and TRBJ2-3, with D possibly being TRBD2 (6 bases). V was cut by 0 bases and J by 0 bases, with 8 bases left in between. Germline lookup yields CDR1 SGDLS and CDR2 YYNGEE. The CDR3 has 15 amino acids. The CDR3 loop is CASSVGLASTDTQYF. CDR3 nucleotides: TGTGCCAGCAGCGTAGGGCTAGCGAGCACAGATACGCAGTATTTT.

The genes are TRBV4-1 and TRBJ2-4; maybe TRBD1 (5 bases). The ends were cut back, 1 base at V and 6 bases at J, with 7 bases in the middle. The germline gives CDR1 MGHRA, CDR2 YSYEKL. CDR3 length: 13 amino acids. The CDR3 loop is CASSQAQGNIQYF. In nucleotides, the CDR3 is TGCGCCAGCAGCCAAGCTCAGGGAAACATTCAGTACTTC.

The chain has TRBV2 and TRBJ1-1; 7 positions match TRBD1. J was trimmed by 5 bases and V by 9 bases; bases with no gene match: 6. The germline V gene has CDR1 SNHLY and CDR2 FYNNEI. The CDR3 runs to 12 residues. CDR3 nucleotide sequence: TGTGCCAGAACTACAGGGGAAACTGAAGCTTTCTTT. It encodes CARTTGETEAFF.

This clone was counted only a few times. CDR3 in amino acids: CASRIGGLNQPQHF. CDR3 DNA sequence: TGTGCCAGCCGGATTGGGGGCCTAAATCAGCCCCAGCATTTT. V usage is TRBV27 and J usage is TRBJ1-5, with D perhaps matching TRBD1 (6 bases). Germline V CDR1 and CDR2: MNHEY, SMNVEV (reference sequence). The CDR3 totals 14 residues. V lost 8 bases, J lost 4 bases, and 15 bases lay in between.

This clone turned up a few times. The chain employs TRBV6-5 and TRBJ1-2; possible D gene TRBD1, 5 bases. The CDR3 has 14 residues. From germline, CDR1 is MNHEY and CDR2 SVGAGI. The V and J ends lost 0 bases and 6 bases respectively, with 11 bases between them. The CDR3 protein is CASSYSPRVDGYTF. Here the CDR3 DNA reads TGTGCCAGCAGTTACTCGCCCAGGGTGGATGGCTACACCTTC.

The chain joins TRBV27 to TRBJ2-1; D perhaps matches TRBD2 (5 bases). CDR1 MNHEY and CDR2 SMNVEV come from the germline V gene (reference sequence). V lost 8 bases to trimming and J lost 5 bases, with 16 bases between them. The CDR3 has 14 residues. CDR3 residues: CASRLGGRHNEQFF. The CDR3 DNA is TGTGCCAGCCGACTCGGAGGTCGGCACAATGAGCAGTTCTTC.

This chain joins TRBV7-9 and TRBJ2-1; 10 bases align to TRBD2. Per germline, CDR1 SEHNR and CDR2 FQNEAQ (reference sequence). V dropped 3 bases and J dropped 6; count of bases not matched to a gene: 2. The CDR3 runs 14 residues. Here the CDR3 reads CASSFGLAANEQFF. CDR3 nucleotides: TGTGCCAGCAGCTTCGGACTAGCGGCCAATGAGCAGTTCTTC.

This clone came up once. CDR3 protein: CASSPRLSSYNEQFF. In DNA, the CDR3 is TGTGCCAGCAGTCCCCGGTTGAGCTCCTACAATGAGCAGTTCTTC. The chain employs TRBV28 and TRBJ2-1; no firm D call. V was shortened by 5 bases and J by 0 bases, with 11 bases between the two germline ends. CDR1 MDHEN and CDR2 SYDVKM come from the germline V gene. The CDR3 extends over 15 amino acids.

The rearrangement joins TRBV5-4 to TRBJ2-3, with 8 bases matching TRBD2. The CDR3 runs to 14 residues. Looked up from germline, CDR1 is SGHNT and CDR2 is YYREEE (reference sequence). Trimming removed 5 bases from V and 1 base from J; junction bases left unmatched: 3. This CDR3 reads CASRPGLGTDTQYF. DNA for the CDR3: TGTGCCAGCAGACCGGGACTAGGCACAGATACGCAGTATTTT.

As regards this clone: Other DNA sequences of this sample code for an identical CDR3. The V call is TRBV28, the J call TRBJ1-2; D might be TRBD1 (6 bases). CDR1 MDHEN and CDR2 SYDVKM come from the germline V gene. This CDR3 is 15 amino acids long. Between the trimmed V and J ends, which lost 5 bases and 8 bases, there was a span of 21 bases. CDR3 DNA: TGTGCCAGCAGTACCCAGGGACAACCTATTCGCGGCTACACCTTC. It translates to CASSTQGQPIRGYTF.

Notes on this clone: At one of its ends the junction is not consistent with the germline gene, which may arise from a read error. Distinct nucleotide sequences in the sample also encode this CDR3. The rearrangement uses TRBV5-1 and TRBJ1-1; 10 nucleotides agree with TRBD1. The CDR3 sequence is 14 residues long. Germline CDR1 and CDR2: SGHRS and YFSETQ. CDR3 loop: CASSRGQGNTEAFF. Written as DNA, the CDR3 is TGCGCCAGCAGCAGGGGACAGGGGAACACCGAAGCTTTCTTT.

The chain joins TRBV6-1 to TRBJ2-1, with TRBD1 identical over 11 bases. The germline CDR1 and CDR2 sequences are MNHNS and SASEGT. There are 16 residues in the CDR3. V shed 1 base, J shed 7 bases, and the junction held 6 bases outside the gene matches. This CDR3 reads CASSEDAGTGGNEQFF. CDR3 nucleotide sequence: TGTGCCAGCAGTGAAGATGCGGGGACAGGGGGGAATGAGCAGTTCTTC.

The V and J genes are TRBV2 and TRBJ1-2; 7 bases align to TRBD1. The germline V gene encodes CDR1 SNHLY and CDR2 FYNNEI. Trimming took 5 bases from V and 0 from J; bases not matched to a gene: 6. This CDR3 has 15 residues. The CDR3 nucleotides are TGTGCCAGCAGTCTCAGCCAGGGGGCTAACTATGGCTACACCTTC. Translated, it gives CASSLSQGANYGYTF.

This clone was seen a handful of times. This chain uses TRBV28 with TRBJ1-2; D may be TRBD1 (6 bases). The CDR3 totals 14 residues. V was trimmed by 5 bases and J by 4 bases, leaving 14 bases between them. Germline values: CDR1 MDHEN, CDR2 SYDVKM. This chain's CDR3 is CASSPPEDSYGYTF. Written as DNA, the CDR3 is TGTGCCAGCAGTCCCCCCGAGGACAGCTATGGCTACACCTTC.

V usage is TRBV25-1 and J usage is TRBJ1-2; tentative D call: TRBD1 (5 bases). Germline V gene lookup returns CDR1 MGHDK and CDR2 SYGVNS. V was cut by 4 bases and J by 8 bases, with 8 bases left in between. CDR3 size: 11 residues. The DNA for the CDR3 is TGTGCCAGCAGTGGGGGCTACGGCTACACCTTC. It translates to CASSGGYGYTF.

This rearrangement joins TRBV30 to TRBJ1-2; no firm D call. The CDR3 sequence is 12 residues long. In germline, CDR1 is GTSNPN, CDR2 SVGIG (reference sequence). Trimming removed 2 bases from V and 8 bases from J, with 12 bases in between. CDR3 nucleotide sequence: TGTGCCTGGAGTCCCCAGGCTTGGGGCTACACCTTC. Encoded protein: CAWSPQAWGYTF. The complete variable domain, with remaining parts taken from reference TRBV30 and TRBJ1-2, reads SQTIHQWPATLVQPVGSPLSLECTVEGTSNPNLYWYRQAAGRGLQLLFYSVGIGQISSEVPQNLSASRPQDRQFILSSKKLLLSDSGFYLCAWSPQAWGYTFGSGTRLTVV.

V usage is TRBV19 and J usage is TRBJ2-7, with TRBD2 matching 13 bases. Looked up from germline, CDR1 is LNHDA and CDR2 is SQIVND (reference sequence). The CDR3 has 14 residues. The trim removed 3 bases at V and 5 bases at J, leaving 1 base unmatched. CDR3 bases: TGTGCCAGTAGTATGGGACTAGCGGGAAACGAGCAGTACTTC. Its protein product is CASSMGLAGNEQYF. Using reference TRBV19 and TRBJ2-7 for the parts outside the CDR3, the full variable domain is DGGITQSPKYLFRKEGQNVTLSCEQNLNHDAMYWYRQDPGQGLRLIYYSQIVNDFQKGDIAEGYSVSREKKESFPLTVTSAQKNPTAFYLCASSMGLAGNEQYFGPGTRLTVT.

The chain joins TRBV7-8 to TRBJ2-1, with D perhaps matching TRBD2 (6 bases). CDR3 length equals 15 residues. Trimming removed 2 bases at V and 4 bases at J, with 12 bases between. Germline V gene sequence: CDR1 SGHVS, CDR2 FQNEAQ. The CDR3 DNA is TGTGCCAGCAGCTTACGGTGGGAGGTGTACAATGAGCAGTTCTTC. This translates into CASSLRWEVYNEQFF. The full variable domain, with the rest looked up from reference TRBV7-8 and TRBJ2-1, is GAGVSQSPRYKVAKRGQDVALRCDPISGHVSLFWYQQALGQGPEFLTYFQNEAQLDKSGLPSDRFFAERPEGSVSTLKIQRTQQEDSAVYLCASSLRWEVYNEQFFGPGTRLTVL.